A selection of T cell receptor beta chains follows, all from one sample in a study of blood T cell repertoires in COVID-19. Sequencing used immunoSEQ multiplex PCR; TCRdb keeps in-frame clones, though not all of them. Among approximately 260,000 clones listed, roughly nine tenths were seen once. The sequenced sample was peripheral blood. These receptors were taken from a man aged 60 to 75 who had recovered from COVID-19. The CDR3 runs from the conserved cysteine through the conserved F or W. The order of the fields is CDR3 length, V gene, clone size, D gene, J gene, CDR3 protein, CDR3 DNA. A D gene is named only where the DNA matches it firmly. A clone size is listed for some rows: how often the clone was seen (once, few, many), or a class if it is expanded.

>16|TRBV7-2|.|TRBD2|TRBJ2-3
CASSLGVVGGADTQYF
TGTGCCAGCAGCTTAGGTGTAGTCGGGGGGGCAGATACGCAGTATTTT
>13|TRBV18|.|.|TRBJ2-5
CASSPRAQETQYF
TGTGCCAGCTCACCGAGGGCCCAAGAGACCCAGTACTTC
>14|TRBV24-1|.|.|TRBJ2-2
CATSDIESTGELFF
TGTGCCACCAGTGATATAGAGTCCACCGGGGAGCTGTTTTTT
>13|TRBV18|.|.|TRBJ2-3
CASSLASADTQYF
TGTGCCAGCTCATTGGCTAGCGCAGATACGCAGTATTTT
>17|TRBV5-1|.|.|TRBJ2-2
CASSLSPGNANTGELFF
TGCGCCAGCAGCTTAAGCCCCGGGAATGCGAACACCGGGGAGCTGTTTTTT
>14|TRBV5-1|.|.|TRBJ1-1
CASSLVGGNTEAFF
TGCGCCAGCAGCTTGGTAGGGGGAAACACTGAAGCTTTCTTT
>16|TRBV5-4|once|TRBD2|TRBJ2-3
CASSWGLAGVTDTQYF
TGTGCCAGCAGCTGGGGACTAGCGGGGGTCACAGATACGCAGTATTTT
>18|TRBV18|.|TRBD2|TRBJ2-3
CASSPTPWLAGYTDTQYF
TGTGCCAGCTCACCTACCCCTTGGCTAGCGGGGTACACAGATACGCAGTATTTT
>13|TRBV3-1/TRBV3-2|.|TRBD2|TRBJ2-5
CASTEGLEETQYF
TGTGCCAGCACCGAGGGACTAGAAGAGACCCAGTACTTC
>16|TRBV6-6|.|TRBD2|TRBJ2-3
CASSYVLAGVPDTQYF
TGTGCCAGCAGTTATGTACTAGCGGGGGTCCCAGATACGCAGTATTTT
>15|TRBV2|.|TRBD2|TRBJ2-1
CASSEASGGYVEQFF
TGTGCCAGCAGTGAGGCCAGCGGGGGTTATGTTGAGCAGTTCTTC
>15|TRBV2|.|.|TRBJ2-3
CASSEAGGLGDTQYF
TGTGCCAGCAGTGAAGCGGGTGGCCTCGGGGATACGCAGTATTTT
>15|TRBV7-2|.|.|TRBJ2-2
CASSLDGRVTGELFF
TGTGCCAGCAGCTTAGATGGCAGGGTCACCGGGGAGCTGTTTTTT
>15|TRBV19|.|TRBD1|TRBJ1-3
CASSPMTGSGNTIYF
TGTGCCAGTAGTCCGATGACAGGGTCTGGAAACACCATATATTTT
>13|TRBV7-7|.|TRBD1|TRBJ2-3
CASSLYRGDTQYF
TGTGCCAGCAGCTTATACAGGGGAGATACGCAGTATTTT
>16|TRBV2|.|.|TRBJ1-3
CARRLWQQPSGNTIYF
TGTGCCAGACGACTTTGGCAGCAGCCTTCTGGAAACACCATATATTTT
>15|TRBV19|.|TRBD1|TRBJ2-7
CASRTSGTDSYEQYF
TGTGCCAGCAGAACCAGTGGGACAGACTCCTACGAGCAGTACTTC
>18|TRBV7-9|.|TRBD1|TRBJ2-6
CASSGRDRGLSGANVLTF
TGTGCCAGCAGCGGTCGGGACAGGGGGCTATCTGGGGCCAACGTCCTGACTTTC
>15|TRBV5-5|.|TRBD1|TRBJ1-6
CASSLDRGDSSPLHF
TGTGCCAGCAGCTTGGACAGGGGGGATTCTTCACCCCTCCACTTT
>13|TRBV6-1|.|.|TRBJ1-1
CASSETDSTEAFF
TGTGCCAGCAGTGAAACGGACTCAACTGAAGCTTTCTTT
>12|TRBV30|.|TRBD2|TRBJ2-1
CAQEGLAGTRFF
TGTGCCCAAGAAGGACTAGCGGGTACAAGGTTCTTC
>16|TRBV11-3|.|TRBD1|TRBJ2-3
CASSFSGTGGTDTQYF
TGTGCCAGCAGCTTCTCTGGGACAGGGGGCACAGATACGCAGTATTTT
>19|TRBV5-4|.|TRBD1|TRBJ2-2
CASSFGDRGRGRGSGELFF
TGTGCCAGCAGCTTCGGGGACAGGGGGCGCGGCAGGGGTTCCGGGGAGCTGTTTTTT
>14|TRBV7-6|once|.|TRBJ1-5
CASSSGRAGQPQHF
TGTGCCAGCAGCTCCGGACGGGCGGGGCAGCCCCAGCATTTT
>15|TRBV24-1|.|TRBD1|TRBJ1-2
CATSDPGQGAYGYTF
TGTGCCACCAGTGACCCGGGACAGGGGGCGTATGGCTACACCTTC
>19|TRBV9|once|.|TRBJ2-5
CASSVEVRGPNGPQETQYF
TGTGCCAGCAGCGTAGAGGTAAGGGGCCCCAACGGCCCCCAAGAGACCCAGTACTTC
>13|TRBV18|once|TRBD1|TRBJ2-7
CASSAGTGGEQYF
TGTGCCAGCTCAGCAGGGACAGGGGGCGAGCAGTACTTC
>13|TRBV2|.|.|TRBJ2-3
CASSNQGTDTQYF
TGTGCCAGCTCTAACCAAGGCACAGATACGCAGTATTTT
>13|TRBV4-1|.|.|TRBJ2-3
CASSQAEYGTQYF
TGCGCCAGCAGCCAAGCCGAGTATGGTACGCAGTATTTT
>15|TRBV28|.|TRBD1|TRBJ1-3
CASSLYRQGGNTIYF
TGTGCCAGCAGTTTATATCGACAGGGAGGAAACACCATATATTTT
>15|TRBV27|.|.|TRBJ2-2
CATQGSPMEAGELFF
TGTGCCACCCAGGGGTCTCCAATGGAGGCCGGGGAGCTGTTTTTT
>14|TRBV30|.|.|TRBJ1-5
CAWSEGASNQPQHF
TGTGCCTGGAGTGAAGGGGCTAGCAATCAGCCCCAGCATTTT
>15|TRBV6-5|.|TRBD2|TRBJ2-3
CASRGLAGGIDTQYF
TGTGCCAGCAGGGGACTAGCGGGGGGGATAGATACGCAGTATTTT
>15|TRBV2|.|TRBD2|TRBJ2-7
CASSVWASGGAEQYF
TGTGCCAGCAGTGTCTGGGCTAGCGGGGGGGCCGAGCAGTACTTC
>12|TRBV10-3|.|TRBD1|TRBJ2-1
CAITKQGNEQFF
TGTGCCATCACCAAACAGGGGAATGAGCAGTTCTTC
>13|TRBV12-3/TRBV12-4|.|.|TRBJ1-1
CASTSGGGTEAFF
TGTGCCAGCACCTCGGGGGGGGGCACTGAAGCTTTCTTT
>13|TRBV6-5|.|.|TRBJ1-5
CASTRTPREPQHF
TGTGCCAGCACGAGGACACCCCGGGAGCCCCAGCATTTT
>15|TRBV6-4|once|TRBD1|TRBJ1-6
CASSDRPGGGSPLHF
TGTGCCAGCAGTGACCGGCCAGGGGGTGGTTCACCCCTCCACTTT
>15|TRBV5-1|.|TRBD2|TRBJ2-3
CASSLATGGPNTQYF
TGCGCCAGCAGCTTGGCGACGGGGGGGCCAAATACGCAGTATTTT
>18|TRBV5-4|.|.|TRBJ1-1
CASSPIGQLPYMNTEAFF
TGTGCCAGCAGCCCTATCGGACAGCTTCCATATATGAACACTGAAGCTTTCTTT
>16|TRBV5-1|.|TRBD2|TRBJ2-3
CASSLTSGGAANTQYF
TGCGCCAGCAGCCTGACTAGCGGGGGGGCTGCGAATACGCAGTATTTT
>15|TRBV15|few|.|TRBJ2-2
CATSRGGTNTGELFF
TGTGCCACCAGCAGAGGCGGAACGAACACCGGGGAGCTGTTTTTT
>13|TRBV10-3|.|.|TRBJ2-2
CAIRVQGTGELFF
TGTGCCATCAGAGTACAGGGCACCGGGGAGCTGTTTTTT
>16|TRBV19|.|.|TRBJ2-4
CASSRLEGMAKNIQYF
TGTGCCAGTAGTCGCCTGGAGGGAATGGCCAAAAACATTCAGTACTTC
>17|TRBV10-3|.|TRBD1|TRBJ2-2
CAISESGQGANTGELFF
TGTGCCATCAGTGAGTCCGGACAGGGGGCTAACACCGGGGAGCTGTTTTTT
>17|TRBV5-6|.|.|TRBJ2-1
CASSFRTGLRSYNEQFF
TGTGCCAGCAGCTTCCGTACAGGGCTTCGCTCCTACAATGAGCAGTTCTTC
>15|TRBV3-1/TRBV3-2|.|TRBD1|TRBJ2-3
CASSARGSALDTQYF
TGTGCCAGCAGCGCCAGGGGGTCGGCATTGGATACGCAGTATTTT
>14|TRBV7-2|.|.|TRBJ2-7
CASSVIRGTYEQYF
TGTGCCAGCAGCGTTATTAGGGGTACCTACGAGCAGTACTTC
>16|TRBV5-1|.|TRBD1|TRBJ1-2
CASSLVGTGVSYGYTF
TGCGCCAGCAGCTTGGTCGGGACAGGGGTTAGCTATGGCTACACCTTC
>15|TRBV19|few|TRBD1|TRBJ1-2
CASKNRDRSFYGYTF
TGTGCCAGCAAGAACCGGGACAGGTCCTTCTATGGCTACACCTTC
>15|TRBV10-1|.|.|TRBJ1-1
CASSESWGQDTEAFF
TGCGCCAGCAGTGAGTCCTGGGGGCAGGACACTGAAGCTTTCTTT
>14|TRBV27|.|.|TRBJ1-2
CASSSTGRVGGYTF
TGTGCCAGCAGTTCCACGGGCAGGGTGGGAGGCTACACCTTC
>16|TRBV7-9|.|.|TRBJ2-3
CASSVQGGDRTDTQYF
TGTGCCAGCAGCGTACAGGGGGGGGACCGCACAGATACGCAGTATTTT
>15|TRBV27|once|TRBD2|TRBJ2-3
CASSFLAGGTDTQYF
TGTGCCAGCAGTTTCCTCGCGGGAGGCACAGATACGCAGTATTTT
>13|TRBV9|.|.|TRBJ1-5
CASSVSPYQPQHF
TGTGCCAGCAGCGTATCCCCTTATCAGCCCCAGCATTTT
>14|TRBV4-2|.|.|TRBJ1-4
CASSQPGLNEKLFF
TGTGCCAGCAGCCAACCGGGACTCAATGAAAAACTGTTTTTT
>14|TRBV5-5|.|.|TRBJ1-3
CASSLGSSGNTIYF
TGTGCCAGCAGCTTGGGGAGCTCTGGAAACACCATATATTTT